Listed below are T cell receptor beta chains from one sample, sequenced in a study of blood T cell repertoires in COVID-19. Method: immunoSEQ multiplex PCR; TCRdb's copy keeps in-frame clones and lacks some. The sample lists about 190,000 clones; about 88% were seen once. The sequenced sample was peripheral blood. Source of these receptors: a man between 65 and 80 years old with active or convalescent COVID-19. Each CDR3 is given with its conserved first and last residue. Fields, in order: CDR3 protein, CDR3 DNA, V gene, J gene, clone size, D gene. The D gene is left open where the match is weak. Part of the rows lack a size; the others show once, few, many or a class for expanded clones.

CDR3: CASSLEVASWRAGELFF; DNA: TGTGCCAGCAGCTTAGAGGTGGCGTCTTGGAGGGCCGGGGAGCTGTTTTTT; V: TRBV7-2; J: TRBJ2-2; size: .; D: .
CDR3: CASSLAGLNQPQHF; DNA: TGTGCCAGCAGCTTAGCGGGACTCAATCAGCCCCAGCATTTT; V: TRBV7-9; J: TRBJ1-5; size: .; D: .
CDR3: CASSANRGAEKKLFF; DNA: TGTGCCAGCAGTGCAAACAGGGGCGCTGAAAAAAAACTGTTTTTT; V: TRBV2; J: TRBJ1-4; size: .; D: TRBD1
CDR3: CASSPGTNSKTQYF; DNA: TGTGCCAGCAGCCCCGGGACAAATTCCAAGACGCAGTATTTT; V: TRBV6-5; J: TRBJ2-3; size: .; D: .
CDR3: CASSQGALDYGYTF; DNA: TGTGCCAGCAGCCAAGGGGCCTTGGACTATGGCTACACCTTC; V: TRBV3-1/TRBV3-2; J: TRBJ1-2; size: .; D: .
CDR3: CASQKSQGATFGSPLHF; DNA: TGTGCCAGTCAAAAATCACAGGGGGCGACCTTTGGTTCACCCCTCCACTTT; V: TRBV19; J: TRBJ1-6; size: .; D: TRBD1
CDR3: CAGRTGSYEQYF; DNA: TGTGCCGGTCGGACAGGGTCCTACGAGCAGTACTTC; V: TRBV6-5; J: TRBJ2-7; size: .; D: TRBD1
CDR3: CATSRDKGQLNTEAFF; DNA: TGTGCCACCAGCAGAGATAAGGGACAGTTGAACACTGAAGCTTTCTTT; V: TRBV15; J: TRBJ1-1; size: .; D: TRBD1
CDR3: CASSKTSGRVEDTQYF; DNA: TGTGCCAGCAGTAAGACTAGCGGGAGGGTTGAAGATACGCAGTATTTT; V: TRBV2; J: TRBJ2-3; size: once; D: TRBD2
CDR3: CASSEGGGTYEQYF; DNA: TGTGCCAGCAGTGAAGGCGGGGGAACCTACGAGCAGTACTTC; V: TRBV2; J: TRBJ2-7; size: .; D: TRBD2
CDR3: CSVGGDHEQYF; DNA: TGCAGCGTTGGGGGGGACCACGAGCAGTACTTC; V: TRBV29-1; J: TRBJ2-7; size: .; D: .
CDR3: CASSSRGTSGRLKETQYF; DNA: TGTGCCAGCAGCTCCAGGGGAACTAGCGGGAGATTAAAAGAGACCCAGTACTTC; V: TRBV7-9; J: TRBJ2-5; size: .; D: TRBD2
CDR3: CASSLKALGGNTGELFF; DNA: TGCGCCAGCAGCTTGAAGGCTCTGGGGGGAAACACCGGGGAGCTGTTTTTT; V: TRBV5-1; J: TRBJ2-2; size: .; D: .
CDR3: CASSLTGVPLSGNTIYF; DNA: TGTGCCAGCAGTCTTACAGGGGTCCCTCTCTCTGGAAACACCATATATTTT; V: TRBV28; J: TRBJ1-3; size: .; D: TRBD1
CDR3: CSVYTGQGYGYTF; DNA: TGCAGCGTGTATACTGGGCAGGGGTATGGCTACACCTTC; V: TRBV29-1; J: TRBJ1-2; size: .; D: .
CDR3: CASSGTGEAKNIQYF; DNA: TGTGCCAGCAGCGGGACAGGGGAAGCCAAAAACATTCAGTACTTC; V: TRBV6-5; J: TRBJ2-4; size: .; D: TRBD1
CDR3: CASSLDSQETQYF; DNA: TGTGCCAGCAGCTTAGACAGTCAAGAGACCCAGTACTTC; V: TRBV7-2; J: TRBJ2-5; size: .; D: .
CDR3: CSVPRALGAEAFF; DNA: TGCAGCGTGCCGAGGGCCCTCGGGGCTGAAGCTTTCTTT; V: TRBV29-1; J: TRBJ1-1; size: .; D: .
CDR3: CASSIQGADFSEQYF; DNA: TGTGCCAGCAGCATTCAGGGGGCGGATTTTAGCGAGCAGTACTTC; V: TRBV7-6; J: TRBJ2-7; size: .; D: TRBD1
CDR3: CAWSQTGGNQPQHF; DNA: TGTGCCTGGAGTCAGACAGGAGGCAATCAGCCCCAGCATTTT; V: TRBV30; J: TRBJ1-5; size: .; D: .
CDR3: CSASHHPERHGYTF; DNA: TGCAGTGCTAGTCACCACCCTGAGAGGCATGGCTACACCTTC; V: TRBV20-1; J: TRBJ1-2; size: .; D: .
CDR3: CATSVWQGPITGELFF; DNA: TGTGCCACCAGCGTATGGCAGGGTCCCATCACCGGGGAGCTGTTTTTT; V: TRBV15; J: TRBJ2-2; size: .; D: .
CDR3: CASSLGTGKETQYF; DNA: TGTGCCAGCAGCCTAGGGACAGGCAAAGAGACCCAGTACTTC; V: TRBV11-2; J: TRBJ2-5; size: .; D: TRBD1
CDR3: CASSSSPGVNEQFF; DNA: TGTGCCAGCAGCTCCTCACCAGGGGTAAATGAGCAGTTCTTC; V: TRBV11-3; J: TRBJ2-1; size: once; D: .
CDR3: CASFGTGGWYEQYF; DNA: TGTGCCAGTTTTGGGACAGGGGGCTGGTACGAGCAGTACTTC; V: TRBV6-5; J: TRBJ2-7; size: .; D: TRBD1
CDR3: CASSYADRNSPLHF; DNA: TGCGCCAGCAGCTACGCGGACAGAAATTCACCCCTCCACTTT; V: TRBV5-1; J: TRBJ1-6; size: .; D: .
CDR3: CSVALTVAGELFF; DNA: TGCAGCGTTGCCCTGACAGTAGCCGGGGAGCTGTTTTTT; V: TRBV29-1; J: TRBJ2-2; size: .; D: .
CDR3: CASSQGAARVGTEAFF; DNA: TGTGCCAGCAGCCAAGGGGCGGCCAGGGTGGGCACTGAAGCTTTCTTT; V: TRBV3-1/TRBV3-2; J: TRBJ1-1; size: .; D: .
CDR3: CASSLSGALSYEQYF; DNA: TGTGCCAGTAGTTTATCAGGGGCCCTTTCCTACGAGCAGTACTTC; V: TRBV19; J: TRBJ2-7; size: .; D: .
CDR3: CASSNRTGGDEKLFF; DNA: TGTGCCAGCAGCAACAGGACAGGGGGGGATGAAAAACTGTTTTTT; V: TRBV7-9; J: TRBJ1-4; size: once; D: TRBD1
CDR3: CASSLTSGGPTRNEQFF; DNA: TGTGCCAGCAGCTTGACTAGCGGGGGGCCAACTCGGAATGAGCAGTTCTTC; V: TRBV5-4; J: TRBJ2-1; size: .; D: TRBD2
CDR3: CASRTTGERGYTF; DNA: TGTGCCAGCAGAACGACAGGGGAGAGGGGCTACACCTTC; V: TRBV6-5; J: TRBJ1-2; size: .; D: TRBD1
CDR3: CSAGTYGTWTYEQYF; DNA: TGCAGCGCTGGAACCTACGGGACATGGACCTACGAGCAGTACTTC; V: TRBV29-1; J: TRBJ2-7; size: .; D: .
CDR3: CASNFRGGNSPLHF; DNA: TGTGCCAGCAACTTCCGGGGGGGAAATTCACCCCTCCACTTT; V: TRBV28; J: TRBJ1-6; size: .; D: .
CDR3: CASSLAGAGIGNQPQHF; DNA: TGTGCCAGCAGCTTAGCGGGAGCGGGGATTGGCAATCAGCCCCAGCATTTT; V: TRBV7-8; J: TRBJ1-5; size: .; D: .
CDR3: CASSPPSGRSYEQYF; DNA: TGTGCCAGCTCACCCCCTAGCGGGAGAAGCTACGAGCAGTACTTC; V: TRBV18; J: TRBJ2-7; size: .; D: TRBD2
CDR3: CASSGQGRGYTF; DNA: TGTGCCAGCAGTGGACAAGGTCGCGGCTACACCTTC; V: TRBV27; J: TRBJ1-2; size: .; D: .
CDR3: CASSVGQGETQYF; DNA: TGCGCCAGCAGTGTCGGCCAGGGAGAGACCCAGTACTTC; V: TRBV10-2; J: TRBJ2-5; size: .; D: .
CDR3: CASSLGQAPRDGYTF; DNA: TGTGCCAGCAGCTTAGGACAGGCCCCGCGAGATGGCTACACCTTC; V: TRBV7-9; J: TRBJ1-2; size: once; D: .
CDR3: CASSLDSGGGEQYF; DNA: TGTGCCAGCTCGCTTGATTCGGGAGGGGGCGAGCAGTACTTC; V: TRBV18; J: TRBJ2-7; size: .; D: TRBD2
CDR3: CASSVGPRVTEAFF; DNA: TGTGCCAGCAGTGTGGGTCCCAGGGTCACTGAAGCTTTCTTT; V: TRBV2; J: TRBJ1-1; size: once; D: .
CDR3: CASSLAGTSGRRGELFF; DNA: TGTGCCAGCAGCTTGGCCGGGACTAGCGGGAGGAGGGGGGAGCTGTTTTTT; V: TRBV5-5; J: TRBJ2-2; size: .; D: TRBD2
CDR3: CASSLATAGGGGYGYTF; DNA: TGTGCCAGCAGCTTAGCCACCGCAGGGGGCGGAGGCTATGGCTACACCTTC; V: TRBV11-2; J: TRBJ1-2; size: few; D: TRBD1
CDR3: CASRLTDYGYTF; DNA: TGTGCCAGCAGGCTGACAGACTATGGCTACACCTTC; V: TRBV28; J: TRBJ1-2; size: .; D: .
CDR3: CAISELKDRELFF; DNA: TGTGCCATCAGTGAGTTAAAGGACAGGGAACTGTTTTTT; V: TRBV10-3; J: TRBJ1-4; size: .; D: TRBD1
CDR3: CASSITRTATNEKLFF; DNA: TGTGCCAGTAGTATAACCAGGACTGCAACTAATGAAAAACTGTTTTTT; V: TRBV19; J: TRBJ1-4; size: few; D: .
CDR3: CASSSGGSYNEQFF; DNA: TGCGCCAGCAGTAGCGGGGGATCCTACAATGAGCAGTTCTTC; V: TRBV5-1; J: TRBJ2-1; size: .; D: TRBD2
CDR3: CASSQDVSYEQFF; DNA: TGTGCCAGCAGCCAAGATGTTAGCTATGAGCAGTTCTTC; V: TRBV3-1/TRBV3-2; J: TRBJ2-1; size: .; D: .
CDR3: CASSASLKQGAGYGYTF; DNA: TGTGCCAGCAGCGCCAGCTTGAAACAGGGGGCGGGTTATGGCTACACCTTC; V: TRBV9; J: TRBJ1-2; size: .; D: TRBD1
CDR3: CASSLAAGPVNEQFF; DNA: TGTGCCAGCAGCTTAGCGGCGGGACCGGTAAATGAGCAGTTCTTC; V: TRBV7-6; J: TRBJ2-1; size: .; D: .
CDR3: CAWSGSTSGGLVQYF; DNA: TGTGCCTGGAGTGGCTCTACTAGCGGGGGTCTAGTGCAGTACTTC; V: TRBV30; J: TRBJ2-7; size: .; D: TRBD2
CDR3: CSVEKTGDYEQYF; DNA: TGCAGCGTTGAAAAGACAGGGGACTACGAGCAGTACTTC; V: TRBV29-1; J: TRBJ2-7; size: .; D: TRBD1
CDR3: CATGTGERDYGYTF; DNA: TGTGCCACGGGGACAGGGGAAAGGGACTATGGCTACACCTTC; V: TRBV30; J: TRBJ1-2; size: .; D: TRBD1